The 18 T cell receptor beta chains below come from one sample, sequenced in a study of CD8+ T cells in alopecia areata. Treatment defined: oral pan-JAK inhibitor, 5-10 mg twice daily. Isolated RNA was reverse transcribed into cDNA used as the sequencing template. Some clones are missing from TCRdb's copy, which holds only in-frame ones; the method was immunoSEQ multiplex PCR. The table shows 180,000 or so clones, with 55% to 70% occurring only once. This sample comprised CD4+ T cells sorted from blood, obtained at week 24, from a patient treated with tofacitinib. The source is a human donor with alopecia areata.

V is TRBV5-6 and J is TRBJ2-5; 9 positions agree with TRBD2. There are 15 residues in the CDR3. CDR1 and CDR2 (germline): SGHDT, YYEEEE. Trimming removed 0 bases from V and 4 bases from J; junction bases left unmatched: 4. The CDR3 bases are TGTGCCAGCAGCTTGGAAGCGGGACTAGCAGAGACCCAGTACTTC. Encoded protein: CASSLEAGLAETQYF.

This chain joins TRBV4-1 and TRBJ2-3; 8 bases are a match to TRBD2. CDR1 MGHRA and CDR2 YSYEKL come from the germline V gene. This CDR3 has 13 residues. V lost 5 bases and J lost 8; bases outside the gene matches: 6. CDR3 nucleotide sequence: TGCGCCAGCAGCGGGACGGCGGGAGGTACGCAGTATTTT. Its translation: CASSGTAGGTQYF.

The chain carries TRBV7-2 and TRBJ2-6; D is uncertain. The CDR3 length is 14 residues. V lost 3 bases to trimming and J lost 2 bases, with 5 bases between them. Germline CDR1 is SGHTA and CDR2 is FQGNSA. The CDR3 sequence: CASSLYTGANVLTF. The CDR3 coding sequence is TGTGCCAGCAGCTTGTACACTGGGGCCAACGTCCTGACTTTC.

This clone has only a few counts. V gene TRBV19 combines with J gene TRBJ2-7; D call uncertain. V shed 3 bases and J shed 2 bases, with 14 bases lying between them. Germline assignment: CDR1 LNHDA and CDR2 SQIVND (reference sequence). The CDR3 has 15 residues. The CDR3 loop is CASSMGQENAYEQYF. As DNA, the CDR3 is TGTGCCAGTAGTATGGGCCAGGAAAACGCCTACGAGCAGTACTTC.

The chain employs TRBV6-5 and TRBJ1-1, with 8 bases that match TRBD1. V gave up 6 bases and J gave up 0 bases; unmatched junction bases: 3. Germline CDR1 is MNHEY and CDR2 is SVGAGI. The CDR3 sequence is 14 residues long. The CDR3 nucleotides read TGTGCCAGCAGGCGGGACAGGATGAACACTGAAGCTTTCTTT. Amino acid sequence: CASRRDRMNTEAFF.

The chain carries TRBV5-1 and TRBJ2-5, with no clear D. The CDR3 runs to 16 residues. Germline V CDR1 and CDR2: SGHRS, YFSETQ. Trimming left V 7 bases short and J 5 bases short, with 24 bases between. CDR3 in DNA: TGCGCCAGCGCCCCCGGGCAGATTAGGGTACAGGAGACCCAGTACTTC. Protein product: CASAPGQIRVQETQYF. Full variable domain (missing parts from reference TRBV5-1 and TRBJ2-5): KAGVTQTPRYLIKTRGQQVTLSCSPISGHRSVSWYQQTPGQGLQFLFEYFSETQRNKGNFPGRFSGRQFSNSRSEMNVSTLELGDSALYLCASAPGQIRVQETQYFGPGTRLLVL.

The chain is built from TRBV30 and TRBJ2-1; D is unresolved. Trimming took off 4 bases at V and 10 bases at J, with 17 bases between the two ends. Germline V gene lookup returns CDR1 GTSNPN and CDR2 SVGIG (reference sequence). This CDR3 spans 13 amino acids. The CDR3 region has the DNA TGTGCCTGGACACACCTAAACCCGAGCGAGCAGTTCTTC. This gives the protein CAWTHLNPSEQFF.

This clone was seen a handful of times. The J gene is TRBJ1-5, the V gene TRBV30; D may be TRBD1 (6 bases). Germline V gives CDR1 GTSNPN, CDR2 SVGIG (reference sequence). CDR3 size: 15 residues. V lost 0 bases, J lost 0 bases, and 9 bases lay in between. The CDR3 loop is CAWSVQGNSNQPQHF. The CDR3 DNA follows: TGTGCCTGGAGTGTTCAGGGGAATAGCAATCAGCCCCAGCATTTT.

V gene TRBV6-6 combines with J gene TRBJ2-7; a possible D gene is TRBD1 (6 bases). Germline CDR1 MNHNY, CDR2 SVGAGI (reference sequence). Trimming took off 5 bases at V and 6 bases at J, with 11 bases between the two ends. This CDR3 spans 12 amino acids. The CDR3 DNA reads as TGTGCCAGCAGTGCAACAGGGTCCGAGCAGTACTTC. As protein: CASSATGSEQYF.

This clone was detected a few times. V and J are TRBV7-2 and TRBJ2-4, with TRBD1 identical over 8 bases. Germline CDR1 SGHTA, CDR2 FQGNSA. The CDR3 has 14 residues. Trimming removed 4 bases from V and 6 bases from J; junction bases left unmatched: 5. The CDR3 loop is CASSSTGVGNIQYF. The CDR3 coding sequence is TGTGCCAGCAGCTCGACAGGGGTCGGAAACATTCAGTACTTC.

Concerning this clone: The sample contains more than one DNA sequence encoding this CDR3. V usage is TRBV2 and J usage is TRBJ2-7; unclear D gene. The V end lost 3 bases, the J end lost 2 bases, and 5 bases lay between the germline ends. Per the germline V gene, CDR1 is SNHLY and CDR2 is FYNNEI. The CDR3 has 12 amino acids. CDR3 DNA sequence: TGTGCCAGCAGTGACAGCCCCTACGAGCAGTACTTC. Translation gives CASSDSPYEQYF.

This chain uses TRBV25-1 with TRBJ1-2, with 9 bases aligning to TRBD1. The CDR3 has 15 residues. The V gene's germline CDR1 is MGHDK and CDR2 SYGVNS. V shed 7 bases and J 4 bases; nucleotides not matched to a gene: 10. CDR3 sequence: CASKSTGGAGYGYTF. In DNA form, the CDR3 reads TGTGCCAGCAAATCAACAGGGGGCGCGGGCTATGGCTACACCTTC.

The gene calls are TRBV10-3 and TRBJ2-4; 8 bases agree with TRBD1. The germline V gene has CDR1 ENHRY and CDR2 SYGVKD. J lost 1 base, V lost 4 bases, and 6 bases had no gene match. This CDR3 contains 16 residues. The CDR3, as DNA: TGTGCCATCAGTGGACAGAACAGGGGGGCCAAAAACATTCAGTACTTC. Its translation is CAISGQNRGAKNIQYF.

This clone was recorded a few times. This sequence joins TRBV28 and TRBJ2-7, with D perhaps TRBD1 (5 bases). This CDR3 has 13 amino acids. CDR1 and CDR2 from the germline V gene are MDHEN and SYDVKM. Trimming left V 2 bases short and J 6 bases short, with 11 bases between. The CDR3 sequence: CASSLGAFGEQYF. In nucleotides, the CDR3 is TGTGCCAGCAGTTTAGGGGCTTTTGGCGAGCAGTACTTC.

With respect to this clone: Additional DNA sequences in this sample encode the identical CDR3. V is TRBV18 and J is TRBJ2-3, with D unresolved. Germline CDR1 reads KGHSH; CDR2 reads LQKENI. The CDR3 loop spans 11 amino acids. Trimming stripped 3 bases from V and 5 bases from J, with 3 bases between. This CDR3 reads CASSPKDTQYF. Here the CDR3 DNA reads TGTGCCAGCTCACCTAAAGATACGCAGTATTTT.

CDR3 region: CASRKRGKSYEQYF. Written as DNA, the CDR3 is TGTGCCAGCAGAAAGCGGGGGAAGTCCTACGAGCAGTACTTC. This chain connects TRBV6-5 to TRBJ2-7; 8 bases line up with TRBD2. Germline lookup yields CDR1 MNHEY and CDR2 SVGAGI. There are 14 residues in the CDR3. With V trimmed by 6 bases and J by 1 base, 5 bases remained unmatched.

This clone was seen a few times. The rearrangement joins TRBV5-1 to TRBJ2-3; TRBD2 matches 10 bases. Germline V gene lookup returns CDR1 SGHRS and CDR2 YFSETQ. This CDR3 contains 16 residues. The J segment lost 3 bases and the V segment lost 4 bases, leaving 8 bases of the junction unmatched. This CDR3 reads CASSPRASGSTDTQYF. CDR3 in DNA: TGCGCCAGCAGCCCAAGAGCTAGCGGGAGTACAGATACGCAGTATTTT.

This clone was seen more than once but under ten times. The rearrangement joins TRBV4-3 to TRBJ2-1; 11 nucleotides align to TRBD2. Trimming took 1 base from V and 9 from J; bases not matched to a gene: 5. The CDR3 totals 15 residues. The germline V gene has CDR1 LGHNA and CDR2 YSLEER. CDR3 loop: CASSQVAGGPGEQFF. CDR3 in DNA: TGCGCCAGCAGCCAAGTAGCGGGAGGGCCCGGTGAGCAGTTCTTC.